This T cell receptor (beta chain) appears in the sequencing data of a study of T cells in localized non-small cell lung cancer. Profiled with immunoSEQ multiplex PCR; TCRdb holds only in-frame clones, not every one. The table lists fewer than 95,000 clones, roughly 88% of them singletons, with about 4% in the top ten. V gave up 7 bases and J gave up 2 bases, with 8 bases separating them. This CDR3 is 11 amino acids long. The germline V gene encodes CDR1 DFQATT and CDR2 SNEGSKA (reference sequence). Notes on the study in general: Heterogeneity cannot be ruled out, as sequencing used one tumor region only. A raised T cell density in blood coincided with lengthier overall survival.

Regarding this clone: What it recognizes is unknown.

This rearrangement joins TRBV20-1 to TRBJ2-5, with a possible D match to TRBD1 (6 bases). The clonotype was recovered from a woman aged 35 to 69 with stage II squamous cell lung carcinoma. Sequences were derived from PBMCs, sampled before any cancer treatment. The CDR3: CSEGVQETQYF. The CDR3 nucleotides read TGCAGTGAGGGGGTGCAAGAGACCCAGTACTTC.